This TCR beta chain is drawn from a study of regulatory T cells in long-lasting Graves disease (dated by TCRdb to the early 2020s). Study-wide context: Antithyroid drugs had been taken for less than 3 months by newly diagnosed Graves' disease patients. Patients with persistent Graves' disease were compared with patients with newly diagnosed Graves' disease using TCR sequencing and RNA sequencing of peripheral blood. The study was conducted in China and was registered as a clinical trial. TCR sequencing covered approximately 13 persistent and roughly 20 newly diagnosed Graves' disease patients, about 35 samples in total. General study outcomes and caveats: The authors acknowledged the small sample size as a limitation that may reduce accuracy. Compared with newly diagnosed patients, persistent Graves' disease patients had lower TCR Shannon entropy and fewer highly expanded clones, which suggests clonal expansion. A larger number of public clonotypes was shared among persistent patients (2,741) than among newly diagnosed patients (more than 850). Preferential use of TRBV28, TRBJ1-2 and TRBJ2-5 was observed in persistent disease, whereas TRBV20-1 and TRBJ2-1 were favored in newly diagnosed disease. Peripheral blood alone was examined, since thyroid tissue, which constituted the primary lesion, could not be accessed. Sequencing and analysis were restricted to the TCR beta chain.

The CDR3 sequence holds 14 residues, the cysteine and phenylalanine included. The DNA shown is the 42-base CDR3, in frame from base 1. Deletion took 7 bases off V and 0 bases off J, with a span of 10 bases between the germline ends. Library construction relied on multiplex PCR. The sequencer was an Illumina HiSeq 4000. TCR beta libraries were built with iRepertoire HTBI primers and Arm-PCR amplification of CDR3 regions. Before sequencing, the PCR products went through gel purification. As for how the authors treated the data: Across samples, some 62 TRBV and 12 to 15 TRBJ segments were identified and used for gene usage analysis of CDR3 amino acid clonotypes. Filtered high-quality paired reads were merged into contigs using COPE and FqMerger. Contigs were aligned with BLAST to IMGT TRBV, TRBD and TRBJ reference genes, and CDR3 was defined per IMGT. Highly expanded clones were defined as clonotypes with a frequency above 0.1%. Shannon entropy served as the measure of repertoire diversity, while the Gini coefficient captured V-J evenness. Public clonotypes were defined as clonotypes shared by more than one individual. Using fastp at Q25 and MiXCR, TCRdb reprocessed the public reads and kept productive beta chains. For every CDR3 protein sequence, its rows merge into one entry that carries the most common genes and DNA. The V and J calls here are based on TCRdb, not the publication. The sample contains around 250,000 distinct CDR3 sequences, 15% to 20% of them found a single time. The top ten constitute 12% to 15% of the sample.

According to the study, the label for this sample's time point signals: newly diagnosed GD, antithyroid drugs for less than 3 months. For both TCR sequencing and RNA sequencing, RNA was extracted from PBMCs using TRIzol. Graves' disease was diagnosed according to American Thyroid Association guidelines. Recruitment of patients was carried out at an endocrinology department in Xi'an, China. Each patient gave around 9 milliliters of peripheral blood, collected in an EDTA anticoagulant tube. Ficoll Paque Plus density gradient separation was used to isolate PBMCs, and no further T cell sorting was performed. An Agilent 2100 Bioanalyzer and agarose gel were used to check RNA quality, while a NanoDrop 2000 measured RNA concentration. In this sample, this clonotype turned up many times. Its recognized antigen is unknown. It has no much larger one-base neighbor in the sample; base qualities were not kept.

Another study also made use of these data, one on T cells in Graves' hyperthyroidism and ophthalmopathy. As noted in the second study: A patient counted as having stable Graves' hyperthyroidism if no progression to ophthalmopathy occurred over 18 months of follow-up. Hyperthyroidism patients were newly diagnosed, had a disease duration of under 2 months, and were aged 18 to 65 years. Any patient with an uncontrolled infection, another autoimmune disease, pregnancy or lactation was excluded. Diagnoses were established on the basis of clinical symptoms, serum thyroxine and TRAb, thyroid ultrasound, and orbital computed tomography. The first round of RT-PCR for the TCR CDR3 was performed with the HTBI primer set and the Qiagen OneStep RT-PCR kit. Most expanded thyroid clonotypes (frequency above 0.001) were also found in blood, which suggests that blood repertoires may mirror thyroid immune responses. Ophthalmopathy was separated from stable hyperthyroidism by a 13 V-J signature model, with over 85% sensitivity and approximately 81% specificity obtained in cross-validation and 80%/75% obtained in testing. In validation, the model predicted progression to ophthalmopathy with 65% to 71% sensitivity and 72.22% specificity, a median of 6.5 months before onset. A discovery cohort of about a hundred patients, 43 with Graves' ophthalmopathy and approximately 60 with stable Graves' hyperthyroidism, was used to find distinguishing TCR V-J signatures. Whether ophthalmopathy could be predicted prospectively was tested in an independent validation cohort made up of 18 to 20 hyperthyroidism patients plus 17 patients who later progressed to ophthalmopathy. For training and testing, the 110 or so patients in the discovery cohort were randomly divided in a 7:3 ratio. In addition, the study compared T-cell repertoires in thyroid tissue and in blood from about six Graves' hyperthyroidism patients. Once sampling was done, hyperthyroidism patients were given methimazole at a starting dose of 30 mg daily, whereas ophthalmopathy patients were given high-dose intravenous methylprednisolone. Libraries were constructed in a second round of multiplex PCR, after which size selection and purification were performed. Sequencing of the libraries was done on an Illumina HiSeq2000 using paired-end 100 bp reads. SOAPnuke was used to process the raw data, with reads discarded if the reads contained adapters or uncalled bases, had a mean Phred below 15, or lacked an exact constant-primer or identifier match. High-quality paired reads were merged using COPE v1.2.5, and each unique nucleotide sequence was defined as a clonotype. Clonotypes were aligned to IMGT TRBV, TRBD and TRBJ reference segments using MiTCR v1.1. The analysis included only V-J combinations with a frequency above 0.0001, which together covered over 98% of the repertoires. The TCS score was defined as the ratio of F50 (clonal expansion) to E x V (chaos), calculated using BLOSUM62-based TCRdist between CDR3 peptides within each V-J. Welch's t-statistics and random forest reduced 450 to 600 V-J features to 13, which were used in a naive Bayes classifier (R e1071). No statistical method was used to fix the sample size in advance, and group allocation was not hidden from the investigators. The paper describes TCR Vbeta CDR3 sequencing of some 130 peripheral blood samples, made up of about 40 ophthalmopathy patients, approximately 73 hyperthyroidism patients and 17 progressor patients.

The sample was peripheral blood mononuclear cells (PBMCs), taken at new diagnosis, from a patient treated with antithyroid drugs. The chain links TRBV12-3 or TRBV12-4 with TRBJ1-3, with the identity of the D gene unclear. The TCR sequence derives from a woman aged 30 to 39 with Graves disease. Donor details come from another sample of the same person, matched by shared clones. CDR3 reads: CASTTASSGNTIYF. The base sequence is TGTGCCAGCACCACGGCCAGCTCTGGAAACACCATATATTTT.